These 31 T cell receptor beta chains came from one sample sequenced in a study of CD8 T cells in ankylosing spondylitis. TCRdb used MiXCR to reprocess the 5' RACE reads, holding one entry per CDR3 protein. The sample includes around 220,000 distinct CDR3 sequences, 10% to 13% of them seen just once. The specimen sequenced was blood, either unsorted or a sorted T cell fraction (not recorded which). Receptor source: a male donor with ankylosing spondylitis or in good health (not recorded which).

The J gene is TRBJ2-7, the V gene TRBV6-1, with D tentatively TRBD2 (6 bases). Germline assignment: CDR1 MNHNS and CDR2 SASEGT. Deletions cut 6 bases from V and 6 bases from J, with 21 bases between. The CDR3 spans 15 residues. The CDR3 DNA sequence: TGTGCCAGCAGGCGGGACGGGTCAGGAAATCTCGAGCAGTACTTC. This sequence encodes CASRRDGSGNLEQYF.

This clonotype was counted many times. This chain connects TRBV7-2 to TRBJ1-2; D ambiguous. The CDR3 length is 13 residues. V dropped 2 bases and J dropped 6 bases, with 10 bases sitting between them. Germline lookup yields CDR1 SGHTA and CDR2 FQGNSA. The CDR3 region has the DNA TGTGCCAGCAGCTTAATGACCTGGGATGGCTACACCTTC. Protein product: CASSLMTWDGYTF.

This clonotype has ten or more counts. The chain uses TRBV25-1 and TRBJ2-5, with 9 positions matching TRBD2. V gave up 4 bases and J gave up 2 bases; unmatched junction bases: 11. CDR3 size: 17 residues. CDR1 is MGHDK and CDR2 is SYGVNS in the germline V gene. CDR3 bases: TGTGCCAGCAGTGTTCAATCAGGGCGGGGGGGTCAAGAGACCCAGTACTTC. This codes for CASSVQSGRGGQETQYF.

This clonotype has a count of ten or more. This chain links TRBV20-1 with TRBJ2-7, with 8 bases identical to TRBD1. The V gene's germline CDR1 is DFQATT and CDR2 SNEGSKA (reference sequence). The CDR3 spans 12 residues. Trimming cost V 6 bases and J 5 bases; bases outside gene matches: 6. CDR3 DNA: TGCAGTGCGGGGACAGGTTTCAACGAGCAGTACTTC. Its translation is CSAGTGFNEQYF.

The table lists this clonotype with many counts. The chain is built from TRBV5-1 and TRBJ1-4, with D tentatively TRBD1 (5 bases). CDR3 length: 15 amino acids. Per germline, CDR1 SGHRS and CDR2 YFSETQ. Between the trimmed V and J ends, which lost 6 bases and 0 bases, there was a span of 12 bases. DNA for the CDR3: TGCGCCAGCAACCTTATGGGGGCAACTAATGAAAAACTGTTTTTT. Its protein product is CASNLMGATNEKLFF.

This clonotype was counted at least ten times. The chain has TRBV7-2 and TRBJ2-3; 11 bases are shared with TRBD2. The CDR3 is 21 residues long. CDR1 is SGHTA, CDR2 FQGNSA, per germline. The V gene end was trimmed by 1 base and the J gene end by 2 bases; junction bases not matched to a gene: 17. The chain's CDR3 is CASSLGFGASGGLGYTDTQYF. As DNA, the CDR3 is TGTGCCAGCAGCTTAGGCTTCGGGGCTAGCGGGGGGCTCGGATACACAGATACGCAGTATTTT.

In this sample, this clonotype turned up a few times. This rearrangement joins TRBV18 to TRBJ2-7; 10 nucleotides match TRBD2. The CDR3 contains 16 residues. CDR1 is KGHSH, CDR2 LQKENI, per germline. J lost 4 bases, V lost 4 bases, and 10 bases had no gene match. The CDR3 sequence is CASSRSASGGVYEQYF. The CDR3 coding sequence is TGTGCCAGCTCACGGTCCGCTAGCGGGGGAGTATACGAGCAGTACTTC.

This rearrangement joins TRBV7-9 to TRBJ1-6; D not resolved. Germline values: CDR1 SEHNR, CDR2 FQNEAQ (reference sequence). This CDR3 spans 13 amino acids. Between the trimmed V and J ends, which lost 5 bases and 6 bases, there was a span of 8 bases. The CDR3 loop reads CASSGVFNSPLHF. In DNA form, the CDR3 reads TGTGCCAGCAGCGGTGTTTTTAATTCACCCCTCCACTTT.

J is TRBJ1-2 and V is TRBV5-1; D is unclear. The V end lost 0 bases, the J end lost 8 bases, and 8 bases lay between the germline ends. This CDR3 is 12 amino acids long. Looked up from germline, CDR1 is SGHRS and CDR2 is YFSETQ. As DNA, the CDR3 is TGCGCCAGCAGCTTGGATGGGAGCGGCTACACCTTC. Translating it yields CASSLDGSGYTF.

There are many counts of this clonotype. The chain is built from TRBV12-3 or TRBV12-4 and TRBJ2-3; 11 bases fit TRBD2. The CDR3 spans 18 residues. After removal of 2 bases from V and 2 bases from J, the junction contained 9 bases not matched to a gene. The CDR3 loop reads CASSLRLAGRSTTDTQYF. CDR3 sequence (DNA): TGTGCCAGCAGTTTAAGACTAGCGGGGCGATCAACCACAGATACGCAGTATTTT.

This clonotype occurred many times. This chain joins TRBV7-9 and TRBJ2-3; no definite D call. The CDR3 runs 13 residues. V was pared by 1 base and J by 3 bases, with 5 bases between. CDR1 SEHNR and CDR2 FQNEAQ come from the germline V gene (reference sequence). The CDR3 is CASSLDRTDTQYF. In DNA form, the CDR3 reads TGTGCCAGCAGCTTAGACCGGACAGATACGCAGTATTTT.

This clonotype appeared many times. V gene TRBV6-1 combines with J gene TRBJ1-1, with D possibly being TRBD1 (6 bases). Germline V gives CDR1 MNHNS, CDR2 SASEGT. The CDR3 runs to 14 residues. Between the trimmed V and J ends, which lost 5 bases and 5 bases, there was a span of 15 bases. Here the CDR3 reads CASSPGARGTEAFF. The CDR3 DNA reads TGTGCCAGCAGTCCAGGGGCCCGAGGAACTGAAGCTTTCTTT.

CDR3 in DNA: TGCGCCAGCAGCGGGAATGGAGGACTTACGAACACTGAAGCTTTCTTT. Residues: CASSGNGGLTNTEAFF. The chain employs TRBV5-1 and TRBJ1-1; D is uncertain. From germline, CDR1 is SGHRS and CDR2 YFSETQ. CDR3 length: 16 residues. V gave up 4 bases and J gave up 1 base, with 17 bases separating them.

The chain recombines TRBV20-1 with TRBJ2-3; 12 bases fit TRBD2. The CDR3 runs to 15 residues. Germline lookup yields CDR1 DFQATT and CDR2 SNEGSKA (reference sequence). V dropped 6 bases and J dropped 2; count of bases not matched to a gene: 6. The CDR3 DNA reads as TGCAGTGCGACCACTAGCGGGGGGTTCACAGATACGCAGTATTTT. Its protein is CSATTSGGFTDTQYF.

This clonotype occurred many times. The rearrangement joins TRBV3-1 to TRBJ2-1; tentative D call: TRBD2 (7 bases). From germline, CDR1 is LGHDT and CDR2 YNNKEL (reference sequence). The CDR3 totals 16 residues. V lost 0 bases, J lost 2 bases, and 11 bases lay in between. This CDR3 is CASSQENGGPYNEQFF. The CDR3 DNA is TGTGCCAGCAGCCAAGAAAACGGGGGGCCCTACAATGAGCAGTTCTTC.

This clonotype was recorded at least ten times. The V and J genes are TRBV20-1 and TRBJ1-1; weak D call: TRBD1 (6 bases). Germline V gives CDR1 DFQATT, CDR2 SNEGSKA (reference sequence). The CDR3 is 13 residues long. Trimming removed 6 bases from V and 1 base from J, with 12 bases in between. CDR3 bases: TGCAGTGCGGCCGGGACACCGAACACTGAAGCTTTCTTT. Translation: CSAAGTPNTEAFF.

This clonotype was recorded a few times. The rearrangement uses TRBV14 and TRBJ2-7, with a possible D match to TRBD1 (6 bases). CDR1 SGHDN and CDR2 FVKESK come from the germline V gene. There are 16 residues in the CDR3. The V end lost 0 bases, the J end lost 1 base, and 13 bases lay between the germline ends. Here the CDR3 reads CASSQEPGTLSYEQYF. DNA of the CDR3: TGTGCCAGCAGCCAAGAGCCCGGGACACTATCCTACGAGCAGTACTTC. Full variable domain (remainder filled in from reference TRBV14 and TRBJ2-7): EAGVTQFPSHSVIEKGQTVTLRCDPISGHDNLYWYRRVMGKEIKFLLHFVKESKQDESGMPNNRFLAERTGGTYSTLKVQPAELEDSGVYFCASSQEPGTLSYEQYFGPGTRLTVT.

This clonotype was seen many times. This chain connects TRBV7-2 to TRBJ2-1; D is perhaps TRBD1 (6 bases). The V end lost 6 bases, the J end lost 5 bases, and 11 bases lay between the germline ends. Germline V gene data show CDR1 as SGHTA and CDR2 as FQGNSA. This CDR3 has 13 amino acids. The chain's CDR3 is CASRKGQNNEQFF. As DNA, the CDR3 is TGTGCCAGCAGAAAGGGACAAAACAATGAGCAGTTCTTC.

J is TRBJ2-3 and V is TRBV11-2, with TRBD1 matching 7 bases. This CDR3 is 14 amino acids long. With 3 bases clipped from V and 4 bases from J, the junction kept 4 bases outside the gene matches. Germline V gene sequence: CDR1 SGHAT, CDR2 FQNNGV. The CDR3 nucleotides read TGTGCCAGCAGCTTGGACAGGATCCCAGATACGCAGTATTTT. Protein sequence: CASSLDRIPDTQYF.

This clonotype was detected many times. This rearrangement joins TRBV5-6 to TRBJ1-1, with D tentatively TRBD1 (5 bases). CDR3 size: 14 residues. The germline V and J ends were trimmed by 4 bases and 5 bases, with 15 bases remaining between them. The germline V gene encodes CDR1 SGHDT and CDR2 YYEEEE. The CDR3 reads CASSPPPGTTEAFF. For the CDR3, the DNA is TGTGCCAGCAGCCCCCCCCCAGGGACTACTGAAGCTTTCTTT. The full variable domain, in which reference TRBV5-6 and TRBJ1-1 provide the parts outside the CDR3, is DAGVTQSPTHLIKTRGQQVTLRCSPKSGHDTVSWYQQALGQGPQFIFQYYEEEERQRGNFPDRFSGHQFPNYSSELNVNALLLGDSALYLCASSPPPGTTEAFFGQGTRLTVV.

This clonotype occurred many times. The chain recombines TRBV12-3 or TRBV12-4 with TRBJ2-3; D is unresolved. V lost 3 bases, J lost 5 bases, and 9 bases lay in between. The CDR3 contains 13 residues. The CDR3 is CASSFITGDTQYF. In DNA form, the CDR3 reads TGTGCCAGCAGTTTTATAACCGGAGATACGCAGTATTTT.

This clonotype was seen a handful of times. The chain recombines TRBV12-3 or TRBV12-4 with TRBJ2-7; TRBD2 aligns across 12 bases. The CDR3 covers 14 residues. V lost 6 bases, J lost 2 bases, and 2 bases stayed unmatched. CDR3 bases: TGTGCCAGCAGACGACTAGCGGGGGCCTACGAGCAGTACTTC. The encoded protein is CASRRLAGAYEQYF.

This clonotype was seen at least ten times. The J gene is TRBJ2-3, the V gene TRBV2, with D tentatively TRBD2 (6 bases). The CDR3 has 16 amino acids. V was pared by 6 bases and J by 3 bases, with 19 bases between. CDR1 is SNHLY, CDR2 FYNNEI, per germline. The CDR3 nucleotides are TGTGCCAGCAGCTCCACCCGTGGGACTGCTACAGATACGCAGTATTTT. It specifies CASSSTRGTATDTQYF.

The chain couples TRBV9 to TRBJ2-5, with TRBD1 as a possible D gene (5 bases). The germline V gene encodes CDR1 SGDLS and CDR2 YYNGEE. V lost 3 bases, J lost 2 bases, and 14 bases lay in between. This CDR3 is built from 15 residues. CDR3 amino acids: CASSARRVPQETQYF. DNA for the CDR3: TGTGCCAGCAGCGCCCGCAGGGTCCCTCAAGAGACCCAGTACTTC.

The CDR3 spells CASSLNSKPRELFF. The CDR3 DNA sequence: TGTGCCAGCAGCTTGAACTCCAAACCACGGGAGCTGTTTTTT. This rearrangement joins TRBV5-8 to TRBJ2-2; no clear D. Germline CDR1 and CDR2: SGHTS and YDEGEE. The CDR3 consists of 14 residues. Trimming took off 1 base at V and 9 bases at J, with 13 bases between the two ends.

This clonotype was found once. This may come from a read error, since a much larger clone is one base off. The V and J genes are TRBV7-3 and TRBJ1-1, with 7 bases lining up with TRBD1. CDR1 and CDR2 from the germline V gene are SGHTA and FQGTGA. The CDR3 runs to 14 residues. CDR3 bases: TGTGCCAGCAGCCGAACGAAAGGGGGCACTGAAGCTTTATTT. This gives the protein CASSRTKGGTEALF.

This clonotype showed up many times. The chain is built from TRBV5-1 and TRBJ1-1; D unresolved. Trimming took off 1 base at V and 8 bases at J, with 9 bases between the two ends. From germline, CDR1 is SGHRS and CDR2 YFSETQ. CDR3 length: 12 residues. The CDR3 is CASSLHGWEAFF. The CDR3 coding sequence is TGCGCCAGCAGCTTGCACGGGTGGGAAGCTTTCTTT.

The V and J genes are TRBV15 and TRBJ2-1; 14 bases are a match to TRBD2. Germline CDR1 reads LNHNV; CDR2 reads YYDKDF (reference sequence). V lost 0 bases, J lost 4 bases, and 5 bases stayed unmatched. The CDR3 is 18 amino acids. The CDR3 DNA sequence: TGTGCCACCAGCAGAGAACCCGGGACTAGCGGGGGTTACAATGAGCAGTTCTTC. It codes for CATSREPGTSGGYNEQFF. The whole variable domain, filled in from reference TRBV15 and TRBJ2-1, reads DAMVIQNPRYQVTQFGKPVTLSCSQTLNHNVMYWYQQKSSQAPKLLFHYYDKDFNNEADTPDNFQSRRPNTSFCFLDIRSPGLGDTAMYLCATSREPGTSGGYNEQFFGPGTRLTVL.

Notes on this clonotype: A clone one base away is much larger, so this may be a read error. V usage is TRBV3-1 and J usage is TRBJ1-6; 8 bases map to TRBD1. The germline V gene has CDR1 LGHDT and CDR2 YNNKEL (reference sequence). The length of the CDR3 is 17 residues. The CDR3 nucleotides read TGTGCCTGCAGCCAAGATGGTTGGGGACAGGAGAATTCACCCCTCCACTTT. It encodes CACSQDGWGQENSPLHF.

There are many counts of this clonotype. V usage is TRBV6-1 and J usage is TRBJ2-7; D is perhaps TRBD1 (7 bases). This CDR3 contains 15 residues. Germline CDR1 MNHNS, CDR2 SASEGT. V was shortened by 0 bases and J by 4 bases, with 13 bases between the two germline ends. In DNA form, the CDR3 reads TGTGCCAGCAGTGAAGCGGGCCAGGGGGGTTACGAGCAGTACTTC. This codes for CASSEAGQGGYEQYF.

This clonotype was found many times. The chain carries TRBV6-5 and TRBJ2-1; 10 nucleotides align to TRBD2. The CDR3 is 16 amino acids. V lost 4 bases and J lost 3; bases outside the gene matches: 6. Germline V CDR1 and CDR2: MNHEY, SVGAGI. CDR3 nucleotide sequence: TGTGCCAGCAGTTCCACTAGCGGGGCGTACTACAATGAGCAGTTCTTC. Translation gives CASSSTSGAYYNEQFF.